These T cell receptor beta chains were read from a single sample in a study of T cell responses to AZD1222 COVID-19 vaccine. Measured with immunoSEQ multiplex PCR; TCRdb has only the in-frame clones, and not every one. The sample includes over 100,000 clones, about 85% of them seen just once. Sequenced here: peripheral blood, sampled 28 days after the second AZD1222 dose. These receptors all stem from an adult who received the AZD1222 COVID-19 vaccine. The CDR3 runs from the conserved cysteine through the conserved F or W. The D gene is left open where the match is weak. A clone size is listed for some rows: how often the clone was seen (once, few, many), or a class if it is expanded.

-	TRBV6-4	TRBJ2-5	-	CASSDTVVQETQYF	TGTGCCAGCAGTGATACGGTGGTGCAAGAGACCCAGTACTTC
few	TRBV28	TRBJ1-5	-	CASNHFGLNQPQHF	TGTGCCAGCAACCACTTCGGGCTGAATCAGCCCCAGCATTTT
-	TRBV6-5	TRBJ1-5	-	CASSYDGYNQPQHF	TGTGCCAGCAGTTACGATGGATACAATCAGCCCCAGCATTTT
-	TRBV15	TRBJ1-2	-	CATSPRAGRGYTF	TGTGCCACCAGCCCCCGGGCAGGTCGCGGCTACACCTTC
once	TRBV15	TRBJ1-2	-	CATSSNRVDGYTF	TGTGCCACCAGCAGTAACAGGGTTGATGGCTACACCTTC
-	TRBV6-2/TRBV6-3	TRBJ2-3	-	CASSSLAGARDTQYF	TGTGCCAGCAGTTCCCTGGCGGGGGCCCGGGATACGCAGTATTTT
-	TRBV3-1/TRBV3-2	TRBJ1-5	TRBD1	CASSQSPTGVSNQPQHF	TGTGCCAGCAGCCAATCCCCGACAGGGGTAAGCAATCAGCCCCAGCATTTT
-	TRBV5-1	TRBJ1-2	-	CASSPTSRGDYGYTF	TGCGCCAGCAGCCCCACGTCTAGGGGGGACTATGGCTACACCTTC
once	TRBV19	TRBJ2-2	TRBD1	CAGKGTANTGELFF	TGTGCCGGTAAAGGGACAGCGAACACCGGGGAGCTGTTTTTT
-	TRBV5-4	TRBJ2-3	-	CASSLISTDTQYF	TGTGCCAGCAGCTTGATCTCAACAGATACGCAGTATTTT
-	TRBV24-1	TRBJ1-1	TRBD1	CATSSNRGLEAFF	TGTGCCACCAGCAGCAACAGGGGGCTAGAAGCTTTCTTT
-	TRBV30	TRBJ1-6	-	CAWRAVGSYNSPLHF	TGTGCCTGGAGGGCCGTAGGCTCCTATAATTCACCCCTCCACTTT
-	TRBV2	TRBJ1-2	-	CASRWGESANYGYTF	TGTGCCAGCCGGTGGGGGGAATCAGCTAACTATGGCTACACCTTC
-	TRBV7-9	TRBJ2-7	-	CASSLGRPNYEQYF	TGTGCCAGCAGCTTAGGACGGCCGAACTACGAGCAGTACTTC
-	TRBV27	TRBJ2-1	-	CASSLYKTQGSHNEQFF	TGTGCCAGCAGTTTATATAAGACTCAGGGTTCCCACAATGAGCAGTTCTTC
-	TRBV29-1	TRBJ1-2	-	CSVVSNYGYTF	TGCAGCGTTGTTTCTAACTATGGCTACACCTTC
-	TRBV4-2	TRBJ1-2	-	CASSSIGVRGDYGYTF	TGTGCCAGCAGCTCCATCGGTGTCAGGGGTGACTATGGCTACACCTTC
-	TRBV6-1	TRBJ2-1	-	CASSESQNNEQFF	TGTGCCAGCAGTGAATCGCAGAACAATGAGCAGTTCTTC
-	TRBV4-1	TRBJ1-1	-	CASSQGQGPNTEAFF	TGCGCCAGCAGCCAAGGGCAGGGTCCGAACACTGAAGCTTTCTTT
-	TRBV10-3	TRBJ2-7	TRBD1	CAISRLGTGNDEQYF	TGTGCCATCAGCCGACTGGGGACAGGGAACGACGAGCAGTACTTC
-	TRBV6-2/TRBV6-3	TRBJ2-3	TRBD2	CASSAWRGATDTQYF	TGTGCCAGCAGCGCCTGGCGGGGGGCGACAGATACGCAGTATTTT
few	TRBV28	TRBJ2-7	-	CASSEPGRRGEQYF	TGTGCCAGCAGCGAACCGGGACGGCGGGGTGAGCAGTACTTC
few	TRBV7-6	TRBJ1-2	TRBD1	CASSLADRGVGGYTF	TGTGCCAGCAGCTTAGCGGACAGGGGGGTCGGTGGCTACACCTTC
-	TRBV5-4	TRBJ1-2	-	CASSFPSRNYGYTF	TGTGCCAGCAGCTTTCCCAGCCGTAACTATGGCTACACCTTC
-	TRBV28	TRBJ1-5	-	CASSWPPGPGQPQHF	TGTGCCAGCAGTTGGCCCCCAGGGCCGGGGCAGCCCCAGCATTTT
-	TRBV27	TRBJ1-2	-	CASSPETVPSGYTF	TGTGCCAGCAGTCCCGAAACAGTTCCTAGTGGCTACACCTTC
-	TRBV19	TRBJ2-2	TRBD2	CASSIRAGRGEELFF	TGTGCCAGTAGTATAAGGGCAGGGAGGGGTGAGGAGCTGTTTTTT
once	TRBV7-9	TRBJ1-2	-	CASTPGGDNYGYTF	TGTGCCAGCACACCTGGGGGCGATAACTATGGCTACACCTTC
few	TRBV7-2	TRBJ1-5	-	CASSLDRYQPQHF	TGTGCCAGCAGCTTAGATCGGTATCAGCCCCAGCATTTT
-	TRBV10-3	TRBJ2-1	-	CAITPQGSLASREQFF	TGTGCCATCACACCGCAAGGAAGCCTGGCCTCACGAGAGCAGTTCTTC
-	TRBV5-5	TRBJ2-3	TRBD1	CASSWTQTGVTQYF	TGTGCCAGCAGCTGGACCCAGACAGGGGTTACGCAGTATTTT
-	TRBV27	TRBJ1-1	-	CASNRRALANTEAFF	TGTGCCAGCAATCGCCGGGCCTTAGCGAACACTGAAGCTTTCTTT